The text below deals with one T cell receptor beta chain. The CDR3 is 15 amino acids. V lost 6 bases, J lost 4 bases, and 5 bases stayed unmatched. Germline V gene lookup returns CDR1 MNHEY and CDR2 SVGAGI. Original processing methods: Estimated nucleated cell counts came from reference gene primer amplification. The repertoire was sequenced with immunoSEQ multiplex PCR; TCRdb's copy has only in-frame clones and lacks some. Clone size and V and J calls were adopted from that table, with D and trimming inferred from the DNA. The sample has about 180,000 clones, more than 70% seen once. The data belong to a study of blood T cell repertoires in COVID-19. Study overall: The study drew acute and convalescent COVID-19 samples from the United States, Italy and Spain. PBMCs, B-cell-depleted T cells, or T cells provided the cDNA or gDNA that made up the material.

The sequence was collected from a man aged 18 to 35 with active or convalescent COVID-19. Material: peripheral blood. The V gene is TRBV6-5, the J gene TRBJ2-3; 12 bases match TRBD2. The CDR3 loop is CASRRGLAGADTQYF. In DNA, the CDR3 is TGTGCCAGCAGAAGGGGACTAGCGGGTGCAGATACGCAGTATTTT.